The entry below gives a single T cell receptor (beta chain) sequence along with its context. This clone was observed a handful of times. Its antigen is unknown. Base-call qualities are not available, and no considerably larger clone is one nucleotide away. At diagnosis, peripheral blood, uninvolved tumor-adjacent lung and tumor were collected and were preserved as a mix of fresh-frozen and FFPE material. For TCR repertoire profiling, the blood samples were analyzed as peripheral blood mononuclear cells. TCR beta CDR3 regions were sequenced from DNA using the immunoSEQ Assay. The authors processed their data as follows. To compute T cell density, TCR beta template counts were normalized to usable DNA, which was estimated by amplifying housekeeping genes. Using the preseqR package, richness was estimated by extrapolating to 120,000 templates for tissue samples and 400,000 templates for PBMC samples. Clonality was defined as one minus Pielou's evenness. To identify tissue-enriched TCRs, differential abundance testing was run on productive amino-acid clonotypes with a minimum total count of 5 and an alpha of 0.1. Repertoire overlap between compartments was quantified with the Jaccard Index and Morisita Overlap Index. GLIPH grouped TCR beta CDR3s together with public tetramer-defined viral CDR3s, and a viral motif had to include at least three viral sequences and also show V-gene enrichment. The table was pulled from immuneACCESS by TCRdb, which kept in-frame rearrangements only. Such tables lose some clones; where checked, under half of the loss comes from unresolved V genes, and the rest has no known cause. From that table come the V and J calls and clone size; the DNA was used to work out D and trimming. Across this sample there are some 78,000 clones, with roughly four fifths seen only once. Around 2.8% of the sample rests with the top ten.

CDR1 and CDR2, looked up from the germline V gene, are SNHLY and FYNNEI. The CDR3 runs 14 amino acids, cysteine and phenylalanine included. Only the CDR3 portion is preserved as DNA: 42 bases, with reading frame beginning at the first base. The junction carries 7 bases between V and J, which are trimmed by 5 bases and 0 bases respectively. The sample belongs to a study of T cells in localized non-small cell lung cancer (dated by TCRdb to 2018 to 2021). As for the study more broadly: T cell repertoires of 200 to 300 early-stage NSCLC patients were analyzed, with tumors being compared against uninvolved tumor-adjacent lungs. The cohort consisted of roughly 240 treatment-naive NSCLC patients whose localized lung tumors had been resected. The mean age of the NSCLC patients was roughly 63 years, with about 130 men and around 99 women. What the authors observed across the whole study: The highest T cell clonality was observed in uninvolved tumor-adjacent lung, where clonality exceeded that of tumor, suggesting that antigenic responses were more focused in uninvolved tumor-adjacent lung. Because multi-region tumor sequencing was not performed, intratumor heterogeneity could not be ruled out. Higher blood T cell density associated with longer overall survival, while higher adjacent-lung clonality associated with shorter survival. Because of the exploratory design, TCR variables were selected using unadjusted p-values without false-discovery rate correction. A median of 57 of the top 100 tumor clones were detected in paired uninvolved adjacent lung, and some 28 of these tumor clones were also found among the top 100 clones of the paired uninvolved adjacent lung.

This TCR derives from a man between 35 and 75 years old with stage I lung adenocarcinoma. The V and J genes are TRBV2 and TRBJ1-4, with the D gene not clear enough to name. This material consisted of peripheral blood, taken before any cancer treatment. The CDR3 protein is CASSRLSTNEKLFF. The DNA is TGTGCCAGCAGTCGCTTATCAACTAATGAAAAACTGTTTTTT. The full variable domain, with segments outside the CDR3 supplied by the reference TRBV2 and TRBJ1-4 proteins, appears as EPEVTQTPSHQVTQMGQEVILRCVPISNHLYFYWYRQILGQKVEFLVSFYNNEISEKSEIFDDQFSVERPDGSNFTLKIRSTKLEDSAMYFCASSRLSTNEKLFFGSGTQLSVL.